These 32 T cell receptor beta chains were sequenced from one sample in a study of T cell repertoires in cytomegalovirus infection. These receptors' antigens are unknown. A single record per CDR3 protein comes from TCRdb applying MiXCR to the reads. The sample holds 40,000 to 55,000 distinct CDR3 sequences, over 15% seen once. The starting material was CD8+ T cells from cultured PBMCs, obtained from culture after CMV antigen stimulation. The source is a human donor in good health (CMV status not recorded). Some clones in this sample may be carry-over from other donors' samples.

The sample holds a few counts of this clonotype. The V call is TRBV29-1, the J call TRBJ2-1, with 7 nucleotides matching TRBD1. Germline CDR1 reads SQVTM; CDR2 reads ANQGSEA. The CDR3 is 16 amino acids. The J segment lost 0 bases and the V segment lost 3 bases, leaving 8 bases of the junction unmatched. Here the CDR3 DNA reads TGCAGCGTTGACGGTTTGGGACAGAGCTCCTACAATGAGCAGTTCTTC. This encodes CSVDGLGQSSYNEQFF.

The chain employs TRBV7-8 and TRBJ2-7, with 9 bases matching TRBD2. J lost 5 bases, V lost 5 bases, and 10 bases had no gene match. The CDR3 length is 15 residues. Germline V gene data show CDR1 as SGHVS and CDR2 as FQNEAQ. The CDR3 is CASSLRSGGPNEQYF. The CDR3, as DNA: TGTGCCAGCAGCCTGAGGAGCGGGGGGCCAAACGAGCAGTACTTC.

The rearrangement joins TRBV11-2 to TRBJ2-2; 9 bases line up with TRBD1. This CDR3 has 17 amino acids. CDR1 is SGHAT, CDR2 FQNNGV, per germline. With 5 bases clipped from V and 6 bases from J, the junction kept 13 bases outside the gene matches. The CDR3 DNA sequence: TGTGCCAGCAGCCTCCGTCCCGGGACAGGGCGGGCCGGGGAGCTGTTTTTT. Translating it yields CASSLRPGTGRAGELFF.

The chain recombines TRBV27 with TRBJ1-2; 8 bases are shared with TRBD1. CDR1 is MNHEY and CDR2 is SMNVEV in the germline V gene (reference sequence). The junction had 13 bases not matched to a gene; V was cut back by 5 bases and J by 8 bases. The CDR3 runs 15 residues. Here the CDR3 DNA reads TGTGCCAGCAGTGGGGCAGGGGGCCCCCTGGAGGGCTACACCTTC. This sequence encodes CASSGAGGPLEGYTF.

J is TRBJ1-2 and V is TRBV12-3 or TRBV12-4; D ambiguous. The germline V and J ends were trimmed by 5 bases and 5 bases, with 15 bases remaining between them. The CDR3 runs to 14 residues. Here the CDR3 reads CASSRSAREYGYTF. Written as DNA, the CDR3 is TGTGCCAGCAGTAGGTCGGCCAGAGAATATGGCTACACCTTC.

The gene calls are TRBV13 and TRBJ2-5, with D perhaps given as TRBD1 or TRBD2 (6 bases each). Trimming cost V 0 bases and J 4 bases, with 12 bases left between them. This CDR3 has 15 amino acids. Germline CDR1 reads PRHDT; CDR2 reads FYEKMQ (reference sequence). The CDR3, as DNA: TGTGCCAGCAGCTTAGGGACTAGGGGGAGAGAGACCCAGTACTTC. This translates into CASSLGTRGRETQYF.

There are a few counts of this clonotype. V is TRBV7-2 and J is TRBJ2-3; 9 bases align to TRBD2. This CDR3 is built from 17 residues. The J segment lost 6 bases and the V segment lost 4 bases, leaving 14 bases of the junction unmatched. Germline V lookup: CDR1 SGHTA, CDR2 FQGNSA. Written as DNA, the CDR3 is TGTGCCAGCAGCTGGGACCGTAGCGGGAGTCCCCCCGATACGCAGTATTTT. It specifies CASSWDRSGSPPDTQYF.

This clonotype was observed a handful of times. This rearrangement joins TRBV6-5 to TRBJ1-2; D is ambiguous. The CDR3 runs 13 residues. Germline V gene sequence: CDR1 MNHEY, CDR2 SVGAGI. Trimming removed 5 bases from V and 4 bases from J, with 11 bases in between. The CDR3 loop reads CASSLDGGYGYTF. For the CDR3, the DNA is TGTGCCAGCAGTCTTGATGGTGGCTATGGCTACACCTTC.

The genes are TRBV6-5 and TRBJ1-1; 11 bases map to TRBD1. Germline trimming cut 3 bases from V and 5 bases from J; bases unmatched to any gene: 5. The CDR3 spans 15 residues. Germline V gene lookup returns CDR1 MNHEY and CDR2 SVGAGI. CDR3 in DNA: TGTGCCAGCAGTTATCACGGGACAGGGGGAACTGAAGCTTTCTTT. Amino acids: CASSYHGTGGTEAFF.

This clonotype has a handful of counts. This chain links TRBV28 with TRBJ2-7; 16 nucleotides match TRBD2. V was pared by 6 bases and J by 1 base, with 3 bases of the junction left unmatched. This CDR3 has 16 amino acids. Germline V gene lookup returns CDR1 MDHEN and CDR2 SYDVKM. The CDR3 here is CASRGTSGRESYEQYF. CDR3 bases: TGTGCCAGCAGGGGGACTAGCGGGAGGGAGTCCTACGAGCAGTACTTC.

Here the CDR3 reads CASSLEGGKETQYF. In DNA, the CDR3 is TGTGCCAGCAGCTTGGAGGGTGGGAAGGAGACCCAGTACTTC. V gene TRBV7-9 combines with J gene TRBJ2-5; tentatively, D is TRBD2 (6 bases). Germline CDR1 SEHNR, CDR2 FQNEAQ (reference sequence). CDR3 length: 14 residues. Trimming removed 3 bases from V and 5 bases from J, with 13 bases in between.

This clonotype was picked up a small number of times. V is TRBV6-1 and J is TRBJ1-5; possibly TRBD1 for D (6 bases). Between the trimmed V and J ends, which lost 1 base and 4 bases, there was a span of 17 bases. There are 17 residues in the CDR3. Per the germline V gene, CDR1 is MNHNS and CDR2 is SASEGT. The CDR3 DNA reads TGTGCCAGCAGTGAAGTGTTCGCTTTCGGACAGAATCAGCCCCAGCATTTT. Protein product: CASSEVFAFGQNQPQHF.

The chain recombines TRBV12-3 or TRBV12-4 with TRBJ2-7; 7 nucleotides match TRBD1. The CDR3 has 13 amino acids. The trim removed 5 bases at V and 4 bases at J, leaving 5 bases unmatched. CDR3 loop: CASSPTGNYEQYF. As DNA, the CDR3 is TGTGCCAGCAGTCCGACAGGGAATTACGAGCAGTACTTC.

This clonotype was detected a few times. CDR3 in amino acids: CASSFGSGTGQPQHF. The CDR3 nucleotides read TGTGCCAGCAGCTTCGGCTCAGGGACGGGGCAGCCCCAGCATTTT. The rearrangement uses TRBV7-2 and TRBJ1-5; weak D call: TRBD1 (5 bases). The CDR3 loop spans 15 amino acids. V lost 3 bases and J 7 bases, leaving 16 bases between the germline ends. CDR1 and CDR2 from the germline V gene are SGHTA and FQGNSA.

In DNA, the CDR3 is TGTGCCAGCAGCTTAGCCGGGACTAGCGGCTCCTACAATGAGCAGTTCTTC. Translated: CASSLAGTSGSYNEQFF. The V gene is TRBV11-2, the J gene TRBJ2-1, with TRBD2 matching 11 bases. V was clipped by 1 base and J by 0 bases; unmatched bases: 2. This CDR3 contains 17 residues. Germline assignment: CDR1 SGHAT and CDR2 FQNNGV.

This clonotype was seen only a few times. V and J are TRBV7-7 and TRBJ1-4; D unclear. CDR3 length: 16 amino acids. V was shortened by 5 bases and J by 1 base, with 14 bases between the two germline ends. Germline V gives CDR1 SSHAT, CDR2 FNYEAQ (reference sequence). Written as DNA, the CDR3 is TGTGCCAGCAGCCCACCCCGTCCTCAAACTAATGAAAAACTGTTTTTT. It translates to CASSPPRPQTNEKLFF.

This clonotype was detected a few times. Written as DNA, the CDR3 is TGTGCCAGCAGCTTAGAAAGACAGCTGAACACTGAAGCTTTCTTT. Residues: CASSLERQLNTEAFF. V gene TRBV7-9 combines with J gene TRBJ1-1, with D perhaps TRBD1 (5 bases). CDR1 is SEHNR and CDR2 is FQNEAQ in the germline V gene (reference sequence). CDR3 length: 15 residues. Trimming pared 1 base from V and 0 bases from J, leaving 9 bases between.

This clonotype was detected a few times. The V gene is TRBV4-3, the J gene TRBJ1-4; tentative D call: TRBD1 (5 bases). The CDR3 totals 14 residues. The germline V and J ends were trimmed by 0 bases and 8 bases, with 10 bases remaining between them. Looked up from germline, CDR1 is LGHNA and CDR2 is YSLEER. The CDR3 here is CASSQDRDREKLFF. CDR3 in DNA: TGCGCCAGCAGCCAAGACAGGGACCGGGAAAAACTGTTTTTT.

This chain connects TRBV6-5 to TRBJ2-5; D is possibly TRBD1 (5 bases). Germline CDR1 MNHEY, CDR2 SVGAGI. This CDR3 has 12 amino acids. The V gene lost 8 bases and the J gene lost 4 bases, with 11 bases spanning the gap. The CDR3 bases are TGTGCCAGCGATCCAGGGCCAGAGACCCAGTACTTC. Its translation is CASDPGPETQYF.

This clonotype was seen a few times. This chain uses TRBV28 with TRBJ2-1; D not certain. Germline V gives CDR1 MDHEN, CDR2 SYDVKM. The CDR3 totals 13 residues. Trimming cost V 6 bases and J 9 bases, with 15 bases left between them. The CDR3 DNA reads TGTGCCAGCAGGCTAGTCGGGTTCGGTGAGCAGTTCTTC. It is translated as CASRLVGFGEQFF.

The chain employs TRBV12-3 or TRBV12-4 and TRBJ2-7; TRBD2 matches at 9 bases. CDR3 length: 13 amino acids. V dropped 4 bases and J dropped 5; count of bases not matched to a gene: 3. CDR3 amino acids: CASSWREGNEQYF. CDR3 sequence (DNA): TGTGCCAGCAGTTGGCGGGAGGGCAACGAGCAGTACTTC.

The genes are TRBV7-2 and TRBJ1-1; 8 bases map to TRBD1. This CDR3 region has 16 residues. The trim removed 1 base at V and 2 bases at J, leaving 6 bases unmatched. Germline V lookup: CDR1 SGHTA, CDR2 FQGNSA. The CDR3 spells CASSLGRTGTNTEAFF. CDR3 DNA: TGTGCCAGCAGCTTAGGAAGGACAGGGACCAACACTGAAGCTTTCTTT. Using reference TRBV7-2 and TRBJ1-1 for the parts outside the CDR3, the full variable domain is GAGVSQSPSNKVTEKGKDVELRCDPISGHTALYWYRQSLGQGLEFLIYFQGNSAPDKSGLPSDRFSAERTGGSVSTLTIQRTQQEDSAVYLCASSLGRTGTNTEAFFGQGTRLTVV.

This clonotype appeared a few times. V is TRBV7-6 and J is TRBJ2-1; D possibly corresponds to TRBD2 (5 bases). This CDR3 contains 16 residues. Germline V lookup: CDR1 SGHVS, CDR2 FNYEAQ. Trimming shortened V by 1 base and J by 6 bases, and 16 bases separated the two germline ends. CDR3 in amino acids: CASSLGRRGPRNEQFF. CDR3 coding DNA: TGTGCCAGCAGCTTAGGAAGGAGAGGGCCTCGCAATGAGCAGTTCTTC.

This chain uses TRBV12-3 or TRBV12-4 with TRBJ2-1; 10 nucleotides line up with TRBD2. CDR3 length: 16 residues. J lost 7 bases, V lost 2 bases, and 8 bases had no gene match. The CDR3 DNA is TGTGCCAGCAGTTTATGGCTAGCGGGAGAGGCGAATGAGCAGTTCTTC. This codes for CASSLWLAGEANEQFF.

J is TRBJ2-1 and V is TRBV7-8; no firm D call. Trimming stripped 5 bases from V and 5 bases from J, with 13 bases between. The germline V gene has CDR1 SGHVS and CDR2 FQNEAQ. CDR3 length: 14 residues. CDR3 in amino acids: CASSPTEVHNEQFF. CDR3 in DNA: TGTGCCAGCAGCCCTACGGAAGTACACAATGAGCAGTTCTTC.

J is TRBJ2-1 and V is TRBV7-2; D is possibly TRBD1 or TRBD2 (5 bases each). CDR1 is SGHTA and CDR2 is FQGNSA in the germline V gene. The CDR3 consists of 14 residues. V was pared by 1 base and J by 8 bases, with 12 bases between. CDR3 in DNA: TGTGCCAGCAGCTTAGGACGCCAGGGAGATGAGCAGTTCTTC. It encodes CASSLGRQGDEQFF.

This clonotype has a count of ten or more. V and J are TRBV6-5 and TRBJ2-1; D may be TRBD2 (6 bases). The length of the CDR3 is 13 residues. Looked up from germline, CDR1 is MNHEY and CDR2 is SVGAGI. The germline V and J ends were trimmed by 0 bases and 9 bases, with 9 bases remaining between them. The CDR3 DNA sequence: TGTGCCAGCAGTTACTCAAAACTAGCTGAGCAGTTCTTC. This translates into CASSYSKLAEQFF.

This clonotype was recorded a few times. The CDR3 here is CASSLSKHGELFF. In nucleotides, the CDR3 is TGTGCCAGCAGTTTATCGAAACACGGGGAGCTGTTTTTT. The V and J genes are TRBV27 and TRBJ2-2; D remains unclear. The germline gives CDR1 MNHEY, CDR2 SMNVEV (reference sequence). The CDR3 length is 13 residues. V lost 0 bases to trimming and J lost 7 bases, with 6 bases between them.

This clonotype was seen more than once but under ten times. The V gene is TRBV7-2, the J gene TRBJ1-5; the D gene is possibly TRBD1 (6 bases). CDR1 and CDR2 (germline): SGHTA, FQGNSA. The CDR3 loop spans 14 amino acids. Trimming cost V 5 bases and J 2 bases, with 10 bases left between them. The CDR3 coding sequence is TGTGCCAGCAGCCCGACAGGCCGCAATCAGCCCCAGCATTTT. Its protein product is CASSPTGRNQPQHF. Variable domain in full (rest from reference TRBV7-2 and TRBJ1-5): GAGVSQSPSNKVTEKGKDVELRCDPISGHTALYWYRQSLGQGLEFLIYFQGNSAPDKSGLPSDRFSAERTGGSVSTLTIQRTQQEDSAVYLCASSPTGRNQPQHFGDGTRLSIL.

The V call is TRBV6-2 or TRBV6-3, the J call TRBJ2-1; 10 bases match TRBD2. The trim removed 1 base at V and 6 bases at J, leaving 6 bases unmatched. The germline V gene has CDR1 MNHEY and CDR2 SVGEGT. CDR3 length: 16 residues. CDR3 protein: CASSYWSGGAGNEQFF. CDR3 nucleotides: TGTGCCAGCAGTTACTGGAGCGGGGGGGCCGGCAATGAGCAGTTCTTC.

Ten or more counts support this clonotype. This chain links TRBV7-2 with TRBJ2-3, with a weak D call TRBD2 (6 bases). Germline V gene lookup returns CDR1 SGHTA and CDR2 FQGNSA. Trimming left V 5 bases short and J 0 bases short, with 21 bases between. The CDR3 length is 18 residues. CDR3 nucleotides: TGTGCCAGCAGCCCCTCGGGTGCGCGGGGCGCCAGCACAGATACGCAGTATTTT. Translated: CASSPSGARGASTDTQYF.

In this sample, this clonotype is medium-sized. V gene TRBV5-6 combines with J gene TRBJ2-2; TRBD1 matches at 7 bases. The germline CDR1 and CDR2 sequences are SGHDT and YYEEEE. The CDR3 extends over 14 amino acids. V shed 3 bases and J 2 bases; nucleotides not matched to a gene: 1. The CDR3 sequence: CASSWDSNTGELFF. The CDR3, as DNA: TGTGCCAGCAGCTGGGACAGTAACACCGGGGAGCTGTTTTTT.